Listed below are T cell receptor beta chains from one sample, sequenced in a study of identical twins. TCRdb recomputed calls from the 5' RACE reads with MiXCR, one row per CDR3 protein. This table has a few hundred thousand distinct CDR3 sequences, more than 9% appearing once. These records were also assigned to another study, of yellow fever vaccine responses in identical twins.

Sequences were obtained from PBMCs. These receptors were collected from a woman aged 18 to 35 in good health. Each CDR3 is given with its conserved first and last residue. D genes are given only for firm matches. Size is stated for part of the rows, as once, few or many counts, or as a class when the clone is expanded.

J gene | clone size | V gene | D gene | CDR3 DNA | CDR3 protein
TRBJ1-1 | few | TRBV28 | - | TGTGCCAGCAGTTTACTACACGCGAACACTGAAGCTTTCTTT | CASSLLHANTEAFF
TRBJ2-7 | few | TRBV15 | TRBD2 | TGTGCCACCAGCGGCGGGAGGGCCTACGAGCAGTACTTC | CATSGGRAYEQYF
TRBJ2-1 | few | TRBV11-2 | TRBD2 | TGTGCCAGCAGCTTAGAAGGACTAGCTTCCATCGATGAGCAGTTCTTC | CASSLEGLASIDEQFF
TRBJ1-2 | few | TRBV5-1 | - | TGCGCCAGCAGCTTGGAGGGCAGAATCAACTATGGCTACACCTTC | CASSLEGRINYGYTF
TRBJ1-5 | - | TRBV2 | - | TGTGCCAGCAGTGACGGGGGACACAATCAGCCCCAGCATTTT | CASSDGGHNQPQHF
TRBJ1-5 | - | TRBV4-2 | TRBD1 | TGTGCCAGCAGCCAAGATTTTCTGGGACAGGGACCTGGAGGCAATCAGCCCCAGCATTTT | CASSQDFLGQGPGGNQPQHF
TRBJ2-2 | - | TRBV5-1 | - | TGCGCCAGCAGCTCATTCCAGGGGTGGAGCGGGGAGCTGTTTTTT | CASSSFQGWSGELFF
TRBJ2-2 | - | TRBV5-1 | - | TGCGCCAGCAGCTTACAGGTTTCTACCGGGGAGCTGTTTTTT | CASSLQVSTGELFF
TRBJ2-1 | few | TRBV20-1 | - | TGCAGTGCTAGACTCGGGAGCTCCTACAATGAGCAGTTCTTC | CSARLGSSYNEQFF
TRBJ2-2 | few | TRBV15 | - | TGTGCCACCAGCAGAGGGACGACAGAAATCACCGGGGAGCTGTTTTTT | CATSRGTTEITGELFF
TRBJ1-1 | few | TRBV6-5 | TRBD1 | TGTGCCAGCAGTTACGGGACAGGGGACCCTGAAGCTTTCTTT | CASSYGTGDPEAFF
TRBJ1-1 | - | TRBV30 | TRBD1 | TGTGCCTGGAGGGGGACAGCGAACACTGAAGCTTTCTTT | CAWRGTANTEAFF
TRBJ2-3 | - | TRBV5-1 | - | TGCGCCAGCAGCTTGGGACAGACAACGCAGTATTTT | CASSLGQTTQYF
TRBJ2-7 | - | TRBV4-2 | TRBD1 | TGTGCCAGCAGCCAGTCTCCAGGGGGCGGAAACTCCTACGAGCAGTACTTC | CASSQSPGGGNSYEQYF
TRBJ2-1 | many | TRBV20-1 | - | TGCAGTGCAAAAGAGGGGGTATCGGGGCCTGAGCAGTTCTTC | CSAKEGVSGPEQFF
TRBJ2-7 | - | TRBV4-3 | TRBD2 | TGCGCCAGCAGCCAAGACCCCGGGCTAGCGGGAGGGCGGGACGAGCAGTACTTC | CASSQDPGLAGGRDEQYF
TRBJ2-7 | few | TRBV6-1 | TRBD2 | TGTGCCAGCAGAACTTGGACTAGCGGCACCTACGAGCAGTACTTC | CASRTWTSGTYEQYF
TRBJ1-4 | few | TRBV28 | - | TGTGCCAGCACCCAGCGTTATGAAAAACTGTTTTTT | CASTQRYEKLFF
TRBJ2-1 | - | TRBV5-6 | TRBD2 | TGTGCCAGCAGCTTAGCGGGGGGGAACAACAATGAGCAGTTCTTC | CASSLAGGNNNEQFF
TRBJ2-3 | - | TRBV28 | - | TGTGCCAGCACCCCAGGGGGGACAGATACGCTATATTTT | CASTPGGTDTLYF
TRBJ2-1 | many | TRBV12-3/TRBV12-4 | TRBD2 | TGTGCCAGCCTCCGCGGGAGTGGGTACAATGAGCAGTTCTTC | CASLRGSGYNEQFF
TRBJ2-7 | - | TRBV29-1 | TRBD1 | TGCAGCGTTAACAGGGGGTCTGACGAGCAGTACTTC | CSVNRGSDEQYF
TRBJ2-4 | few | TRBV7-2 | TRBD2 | TGTGCCAGCAGCTTAGAGGGTTTGAGCGGGAGAGACATTCAGTACTTC | CASSLEGLSGRDIQYF
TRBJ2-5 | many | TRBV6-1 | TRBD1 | TGTGCCAGCAGCCGAACCGGACAGGTCCAAGAGACCCAGTACTTC | CASSRTGQVQETQYF
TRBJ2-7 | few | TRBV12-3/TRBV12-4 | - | TGTGCCAGCAGTTTTTCCGGGGGTGGCGAGCAGTACTTC | CASSFSGGGEQYF
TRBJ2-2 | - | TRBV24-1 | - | TGTGCCACCAGGGGTCGATCCGACACCGGGGAGCTGTTTTTT | CATRGRSDTGELFF
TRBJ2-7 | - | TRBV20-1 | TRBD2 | TGCAGTGCCAAGGGACTAGCGGTCTACGAGCAGTACTTC | CSAKGLAVYEQYF
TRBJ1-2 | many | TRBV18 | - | TGTGCCAGCTCACCGACCACAGGTTCCGCAGGAGGAGGATATGGCTACACCTTC | CASSPTTGSAGGGYGYTF
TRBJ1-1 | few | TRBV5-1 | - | TGCGCCAGCAGCTTGGAGGCAGCAGTTGGCACTGAAGCTTTCTTT | CASSLEAAVGTEAFF
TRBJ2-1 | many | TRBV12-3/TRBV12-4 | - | TGTGCCAGCAGGGGCGGCGGACCCTACAATGAGCAGTTCTTC | CASRGGGPYNEQFF
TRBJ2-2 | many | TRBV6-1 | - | TGTGCCAGCAGCTCCCAGCAGGGATACACCGGGGAGCTGTTTTTT | CASSSQQGYTGELFF
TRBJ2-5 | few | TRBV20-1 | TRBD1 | TGCAGTGCTAGCAGGGGGCTAGAGACCCAGTACTTC | CSASRGLETQYF
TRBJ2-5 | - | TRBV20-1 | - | TGCGGTGCAGTGGACAACCAAGAGACCCAGTACTTC | CGAVDNQETQYF
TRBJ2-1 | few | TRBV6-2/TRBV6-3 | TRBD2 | TGTGCCAGCATGGGCGGGAGGTACAATGAGCAGTTCTTC | CASMGGRYNEQFF
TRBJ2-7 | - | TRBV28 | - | TGTGCCAGCAGTTTAGTGAAATACGAGCAGTACTTC | CASSLVKYEQYF
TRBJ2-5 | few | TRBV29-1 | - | TGCAGCGTTGAGGTGGGGATATTGAGGTACTTC | CSVEVGILRYF
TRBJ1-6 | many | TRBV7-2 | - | TGTGCCAGCAGGGACAGCTCCTATAATTCACCCCTCCACTTT | CASRDSSYNSPLHF
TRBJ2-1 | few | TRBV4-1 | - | TGCGCCAGCAGCCAAGTCTATGCCAATGAGCAGTTCTTC | CASSQVYANEQFF
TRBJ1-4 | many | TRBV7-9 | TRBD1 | TGTGCCAGCAGCTCATCGACAGGGGGGGCCGAAAAACTGTTTTTT | CASSSSTGGAEKLFF
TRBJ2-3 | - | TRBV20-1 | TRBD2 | TGCAGCTCTAGTCCGACTGTAGCGGGGGCGGGGGATACGCAGTATTTT | CSSSPTVAGAGDTQYF
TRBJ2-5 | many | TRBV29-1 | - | TGCAGCGTTGCTCTCCAAGAGACCCAGTACTTC | CSVALQETQYF
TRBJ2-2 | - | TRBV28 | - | TGTGCCAGCAGGGTTGCCGGGGAGCTGTTTTTT | CASRVAGELFF
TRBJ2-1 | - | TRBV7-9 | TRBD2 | TGTGCCAGCAGCCATAGACTAGCGGGAGGATCCTACAATGAGCAGTTCTTC | CASSHRLAGGSYNEQFF
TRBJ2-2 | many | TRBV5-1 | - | TGTGCCAGCAGCTCAAACACCGGGGAGCTGTTTTTT | CASSSNTGELFF
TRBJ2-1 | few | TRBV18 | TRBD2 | TGTGCCAGCTCACCCGAGACTAGCGGGTACAATGAGCAGTTCTTC | CASSPETSGYNEQFF
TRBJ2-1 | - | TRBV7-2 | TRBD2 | TGTGCCAGCAGCTTTAGCGGGGGGGCCTATGAGCAGTTCTTC | CASSFSGGAYEQFF
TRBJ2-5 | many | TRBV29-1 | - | TGCAGCGTTGGGGGCCAAGAGACCCAGTACTTC | CSVGGQETQYF
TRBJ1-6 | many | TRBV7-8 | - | TGTGCCAGCAGCTCTAATAATTCACCCCTCCACTTT | CASSSNNSPLHF
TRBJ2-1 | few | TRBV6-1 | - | TGTGCCAGCAGTGCGGAACCCTATTACAATGAGCAGTTCTTC | CASSAEPYYNEQFF
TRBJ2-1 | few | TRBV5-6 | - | TGTGCCAGCAGCTTGGTCCCAGGTCTCTACAATGAGCAGTTCTTC | CASSLVPGLYNEQFF